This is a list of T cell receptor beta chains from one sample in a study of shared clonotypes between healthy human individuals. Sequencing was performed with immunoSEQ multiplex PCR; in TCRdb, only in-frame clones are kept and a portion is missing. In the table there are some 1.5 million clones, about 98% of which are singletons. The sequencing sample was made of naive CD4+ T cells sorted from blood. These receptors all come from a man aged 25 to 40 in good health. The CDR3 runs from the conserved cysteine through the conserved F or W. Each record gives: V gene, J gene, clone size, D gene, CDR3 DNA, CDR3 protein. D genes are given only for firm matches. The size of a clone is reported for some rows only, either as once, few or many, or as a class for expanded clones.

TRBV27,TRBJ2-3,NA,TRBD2,TGTGCCAGCAGTTTAAAACTCCCGAGAGCGGGGGGCACAGATACGCAGTATTTT,CASSLKLPRAGGTDTQYF
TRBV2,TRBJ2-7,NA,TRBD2,TGTGCCAGCAGTGTAGCGGGAGGCGCCTACGAGCAGTACTTC,CASSVAGGAYEQYF
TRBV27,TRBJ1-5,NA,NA,TGTGCCAGCAGTTTAGGGATGAGCAATCAGCCCCAGCATTTT,CASSLGMSNQPQHF
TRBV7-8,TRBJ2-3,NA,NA,TGTGCCAGCAGCACGGGACTGACGCAGTATTTT,CASSTGLTQYF
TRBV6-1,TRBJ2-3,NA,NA,TGTGCCAGCAGTGATAGGGAGTCTAGCACAGATACGCAGTATTTT,CASSDRESSTDTQYF
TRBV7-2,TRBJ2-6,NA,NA,TGTGCCAGCAGCTTGGGAGGGACATCCTCTGGGGCCAACGTCCTGACTTTC,CASSLGGTSSGANVLTF
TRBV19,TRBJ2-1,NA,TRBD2,TGTGCCAGTAGTAAGGGACTAGTGAGTCGCAATGAGCAGTTCTTC,CASSKGLVSRNEQFF
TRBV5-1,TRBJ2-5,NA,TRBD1,TGCGCCAGCAGCTTGACGGGACAGGGGGACGGAGAGACCCAGTACTTC,CASSLTGQGDGETQYF
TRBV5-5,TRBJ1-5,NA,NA,TGTGCCAGCAGCTTGGGAGTGGACAGTGGGCCCCAGCATTTT,CASSLGVDSGPQHF
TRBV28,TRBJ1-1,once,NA,TGTGCCAGCCGCTGGGCGGCTAACACTGAAGCTTTCTTT,CASRWAANTEAFF
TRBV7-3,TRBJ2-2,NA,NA,TGTGCCAGCAGCCCCCTGAGCGGCGGGGAGCTGTTTTTT,CASSPLSGGELFF
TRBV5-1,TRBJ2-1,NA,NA,TGCGCCAGCAGCCTCCTCGCACGGGCTGGTGAGCAGTTCTTC,CASSLLARAGEQFF
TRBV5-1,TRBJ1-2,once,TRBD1,TGCGCCAGCAGCTTTGAGGGGGCTGCGAGTGGCTACACCTTC,CASSFEGAASGYTF
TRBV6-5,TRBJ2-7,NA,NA,TGTGCCAGCAGACGGGGCGCGGACAGCACTGCCGAGCAGTACTTC,CASRRGADSTAEQYF
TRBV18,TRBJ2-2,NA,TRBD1,TGTGCCAGCTCAGGGACAGGGATGAACACCGGGGAGCTGTTTTTT,CASSGTGMNTGELFF
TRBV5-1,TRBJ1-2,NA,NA,TGCGCCAGCAGCGAGGGACATAGTGGCTATGGCTACACCTTC,CASSEGHSGYGYTF
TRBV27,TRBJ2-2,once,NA,TGTGCCAGCAGTCTCTCTCCTCGCGGCAGGGTGGCTAGGGGCACCGGGGAGCTGTTTTTT,CASSLSPRGRVARGTGELFF
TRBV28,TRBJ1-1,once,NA,TGTGCCAGCAGTTCAGGACAAGGAGGGTCTGAAGCTTTCTTT,CASSSGQGGSEAFF
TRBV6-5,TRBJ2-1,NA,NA,TGTGCCAGCAGCCTCATACGGGGGTCCAATGAGCAGTTCTTC,CASSLIRGSNEQFF
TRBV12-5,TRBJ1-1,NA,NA,TGTGCTAGTGGTTTGGACTGGGGGACTGAAGCTTTCTTT,CASGLDWGTEAFF
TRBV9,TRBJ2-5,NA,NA,TGTGCCAGCAGTCCCACCCAGGGGGGTTGGCAAGAGACCCAGTACTTC,CASSPTQGGWQETQYF
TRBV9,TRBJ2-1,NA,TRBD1,TGTGCCAGCAGCGAGGGGGCAGAGACTTCCTACAATGAGCAGTTCTTC,CASSEGAETSYNEQFF
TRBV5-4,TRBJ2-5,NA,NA,TGTGCCAGCAGCTTCCCCCAAGAGACCCAGTACTTC,CASSFPQETQYF
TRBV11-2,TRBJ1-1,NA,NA,TGTGCCAGCAGCCCCGGACTCTTTCCGAACACTGAAGCTTTCTTT,CASSPGLFPNTEAFF
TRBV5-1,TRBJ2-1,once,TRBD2,TGCGCCACCACTCGGGGGACTAGCGCCTACAATGAGCAGTTCTTC,CATTRGTSAYNEQFF
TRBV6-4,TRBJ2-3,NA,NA,TGTGCCAGCAGTGAGGAAGCTCCCACAGATACGCAGTATTTT,CASSEEAPTDTQYF
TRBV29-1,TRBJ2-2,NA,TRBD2,TGCAGCGTACTCGTTTTAGCGGGAGGGCCGATCGGGGAGCTGTTTTTT,CSVLVLAGGPIGELFF
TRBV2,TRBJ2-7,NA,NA,TGTGCCAGCAGTGAATGGCCTGGGAACTACGAGCAGTACTTC,CASSEWPGNYEQYF
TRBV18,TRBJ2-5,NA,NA,TGTGCCAGCTCACGGACCCTAAATGGAGAGACCCAGTACTTC,CASSRTLNGETQYF
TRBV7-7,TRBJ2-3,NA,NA,TGTGCTAGCAGCCCAGGGGGGAGACAAGGACTCTGGGGAACAGATACGCAGTATTTT,CASSPGGRQGLWGTDTQYF
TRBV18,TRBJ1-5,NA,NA,TGTGCCAGCTCACCACCTGGGGATAGCAATCAGCCCCAGCATTTT,CASSPPGDSNQPQHF
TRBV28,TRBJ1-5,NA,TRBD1,TGTGCCAGCAGTCCACACACGATGACAGGGTCTCAGCCCCAGCATTTT,CASSPHTMTGSQPQHF
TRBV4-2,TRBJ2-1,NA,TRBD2,TGTGCCAGCAGCCGGAGACTAGCGGGGTCCTACAATGAGCAGTTCTTC,CASSRRLAGSYNEQFF
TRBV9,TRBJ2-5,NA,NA,TGTGCCAGCAGCGGAACAGGGCACCAAGAGACCCAGTACTTC,CASSGTGHQETQYF
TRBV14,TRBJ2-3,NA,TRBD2,TGTGCCAGCAGCCATCCCTCCGGGACTAGCGGATCCCAGGGCACAGATACGCAGTATTTT,CASSHPSGTSGSQGTDTQYF
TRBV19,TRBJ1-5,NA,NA,TGTGCCAGTAGTATCAGGGGAAGCAATCAGCCCCAGCATTTT,CASSIRGSNQPQHF
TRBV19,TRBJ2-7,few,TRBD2,TGTGCCAGTCACGAAACGGGACTAGCGGATTACGAGCAGTACTTC,CASHETGLADYEQYF
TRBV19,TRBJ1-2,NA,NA,TGTGCCAGTAGTACCTCCGGGACTTATAACTATGGCTACACCTTC,CASSTSGTYNYGYTF
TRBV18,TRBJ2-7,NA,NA,TGTGCCAGCTCACCCGGCAAGGACTACGAGCAGTACTTC,CASSPGKDYEQYF
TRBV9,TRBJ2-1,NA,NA,TGTGCCAGCAGCCCAGCCCCTAGCGTTTCTGAGCAGTTCTTC,CASSPAPSVSEQFF
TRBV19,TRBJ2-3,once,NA,TGTGCCAGTGGGGCCCGCCGCACAGATACGCAGTATTTT,CASGARRTDTQYF
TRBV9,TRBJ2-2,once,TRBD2,TGTGCCAGCAGCGCGAGCAGGACTAGCGGAGCCACCGGGGAGCTGTTTTTT,CASSASRTSGATGELFF
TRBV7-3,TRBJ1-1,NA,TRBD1,TGTGCCAGCAGCGCCAGACAGGGGGTTGAAGCTTTCTTT,CASSARQGVEAFF
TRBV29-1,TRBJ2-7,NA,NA,TGCAGCGTTGTTGGCGGCGCCTACGAGCAGTACTTC,CSVVGGAYEQYF
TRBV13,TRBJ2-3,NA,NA,TGTGCCAGCAGCTTTGGCGGGATAGCAGATACGCAGTATTTT,CASSFGGIADTQYF
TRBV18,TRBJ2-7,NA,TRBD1,TGTGCCAGCTCACCAAGGACAGGGGCGCTGGACGAGCAGTACTTC,CASSPRTGALDEQYF
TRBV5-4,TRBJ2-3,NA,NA,TGTGCCAGCAGCTTCCCCTCTTCTAGCACAGATACGCAGTATTTT,CASSFPSSSTDTQYF
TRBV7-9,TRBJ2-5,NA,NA,TGTGCCAGCAGCGAGTATCGGGACCTCGGCAAAGAGACCCAGTACTTC,CASSEYRDLGKETQYF
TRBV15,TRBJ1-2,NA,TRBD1,TGTGCCACCAGCAAGGACAGGCAAGATGGCTACACCTTC,CATSKDRQDGYTF